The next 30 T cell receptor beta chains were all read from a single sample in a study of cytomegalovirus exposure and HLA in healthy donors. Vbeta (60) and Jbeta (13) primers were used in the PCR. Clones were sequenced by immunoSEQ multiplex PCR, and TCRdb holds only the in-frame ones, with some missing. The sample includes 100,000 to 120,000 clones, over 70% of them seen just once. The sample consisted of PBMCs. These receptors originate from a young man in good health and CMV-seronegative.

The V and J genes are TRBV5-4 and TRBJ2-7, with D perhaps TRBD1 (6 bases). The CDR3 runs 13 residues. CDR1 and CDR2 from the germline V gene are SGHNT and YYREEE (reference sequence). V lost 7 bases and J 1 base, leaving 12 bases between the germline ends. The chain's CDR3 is CASFSTGSYEQYF. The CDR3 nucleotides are TGTGCCAGCTTTTCGACAGGATCCTACGAGCAGTACTTC.

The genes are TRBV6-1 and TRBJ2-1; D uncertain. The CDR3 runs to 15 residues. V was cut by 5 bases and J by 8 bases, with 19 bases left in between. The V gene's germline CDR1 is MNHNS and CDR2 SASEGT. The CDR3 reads CASSTGSYLLDEQFF. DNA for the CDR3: TGTGCCAGCAGTACCGGGTCCTACTTATTGGATGAGCAGTTCTTC.

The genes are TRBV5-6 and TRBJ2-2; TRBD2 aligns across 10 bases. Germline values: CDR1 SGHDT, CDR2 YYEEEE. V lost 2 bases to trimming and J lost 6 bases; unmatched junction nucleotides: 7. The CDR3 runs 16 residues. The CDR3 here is CASSLRLAGRAGELFF. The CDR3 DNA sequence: TGTGCCAGCAGCTTAAGACTAGCGGGTCGCGCCGGGGAGCTGTTTTTT. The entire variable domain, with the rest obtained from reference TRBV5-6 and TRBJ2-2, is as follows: DAGVTQSPTHLIKTRGQQVTLRCSPKSGHDTVSWYQQALGQGPQFIFQYYEEEERQRGNFPDRFSGHQFPNYSSELNVNALLLGDSALYLCASSLRLAGRAGELFFGEGSRLTVL.

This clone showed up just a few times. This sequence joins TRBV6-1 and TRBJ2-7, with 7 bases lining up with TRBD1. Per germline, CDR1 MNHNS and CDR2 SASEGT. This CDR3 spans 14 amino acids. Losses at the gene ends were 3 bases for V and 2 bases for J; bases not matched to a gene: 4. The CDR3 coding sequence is TGTGCCAGCAGTGACCCCGGGACAGCCTACGAGCAGTACTTC. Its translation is CASSDPGTAYEQYF.

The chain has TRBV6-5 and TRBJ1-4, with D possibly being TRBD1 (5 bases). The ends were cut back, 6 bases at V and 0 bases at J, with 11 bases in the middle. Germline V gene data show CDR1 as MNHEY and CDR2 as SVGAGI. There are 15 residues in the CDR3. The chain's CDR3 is CASSLTEATNEKLFF. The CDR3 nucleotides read TGTGCCAGCAGCCTGACAGAAGCAACTAATGAAAAACTGTTTTTT.

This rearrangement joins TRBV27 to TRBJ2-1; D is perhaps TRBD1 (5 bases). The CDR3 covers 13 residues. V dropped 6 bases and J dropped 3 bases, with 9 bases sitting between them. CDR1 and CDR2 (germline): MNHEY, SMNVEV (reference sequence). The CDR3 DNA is TGTGCCAGCAGCGACAGCCACTACAATGAGCAGTTCTTC. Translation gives CASSDSHYNEQFF.

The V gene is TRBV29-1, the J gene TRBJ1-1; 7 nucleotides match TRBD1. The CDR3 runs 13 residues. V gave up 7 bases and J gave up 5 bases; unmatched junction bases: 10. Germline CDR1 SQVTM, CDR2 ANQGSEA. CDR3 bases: TGCAGCGGTACGGGACAGCAAGATACTGAAGCTTTCTTT. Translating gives CSGTGQQDTEAFF. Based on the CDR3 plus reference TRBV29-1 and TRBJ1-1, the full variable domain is SAVISQKPSRDICQRGTSLTIQCQVDSQVTMMFWYRQQPGQSLTLIATANQGSEATYESGFVIDKFPISRPNLTFSTLTVSNMSPEDSSIYLCSGTGQQDTEAFFGQGTRLTVV.

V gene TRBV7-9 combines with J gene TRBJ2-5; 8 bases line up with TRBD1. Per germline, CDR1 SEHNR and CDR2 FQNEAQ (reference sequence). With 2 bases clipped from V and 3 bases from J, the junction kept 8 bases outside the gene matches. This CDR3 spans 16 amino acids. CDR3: CASSLRTVTGEETQYF. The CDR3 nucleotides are TGTGCCAGCAGCTTACGAACCGTGACAGGGGAAGAGACCCAGTACTTC. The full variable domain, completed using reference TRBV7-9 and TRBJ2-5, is DTGVSQNPRHKITKRGQNVTFRCDPISEHNRLYWYRQTLGQGPEFLTYFQNEAQLEKSRLLSDRFSAERPKGSFSTLEIQRTEQGDSAMYLCASSLRTVTGEETQYFGPGTRLLVL.

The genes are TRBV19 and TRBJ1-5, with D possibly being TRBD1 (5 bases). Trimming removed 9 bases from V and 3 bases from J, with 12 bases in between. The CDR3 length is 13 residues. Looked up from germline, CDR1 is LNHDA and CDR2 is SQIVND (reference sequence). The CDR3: CASSAQANQPQHF. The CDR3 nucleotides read TGTGCCAGCTCGGCACAGGCCAATCAGCCCCAGCATTTT.

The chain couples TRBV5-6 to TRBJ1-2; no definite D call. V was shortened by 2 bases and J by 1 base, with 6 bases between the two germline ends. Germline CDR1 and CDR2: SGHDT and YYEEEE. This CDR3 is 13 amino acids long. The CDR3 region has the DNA TGTGCCAGCAGCTTAGACTTTAACTATGGCTACACCTTC. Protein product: CASSLDFNYGYTF.

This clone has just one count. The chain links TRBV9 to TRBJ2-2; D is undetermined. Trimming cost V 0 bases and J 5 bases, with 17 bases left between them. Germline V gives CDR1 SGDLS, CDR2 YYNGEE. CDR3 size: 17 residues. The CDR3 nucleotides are TGTGCCAGCAGCGTAGCGGCAAGCGAGCTGAGAACCGGGGAGCTGTTTTTT. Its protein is CASSVAASELRTGELFF. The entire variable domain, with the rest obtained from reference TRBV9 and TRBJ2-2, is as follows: DSGVTQTPKHLITATGQRVTLRCSPRSGDLSVYWYQQSLDQGLQFLIQYYNGEERAKGNILERFSAQQFPDLHSELNLSSLELGDSALYFCASSVAASELRTGELFFGEGSRLTVL.

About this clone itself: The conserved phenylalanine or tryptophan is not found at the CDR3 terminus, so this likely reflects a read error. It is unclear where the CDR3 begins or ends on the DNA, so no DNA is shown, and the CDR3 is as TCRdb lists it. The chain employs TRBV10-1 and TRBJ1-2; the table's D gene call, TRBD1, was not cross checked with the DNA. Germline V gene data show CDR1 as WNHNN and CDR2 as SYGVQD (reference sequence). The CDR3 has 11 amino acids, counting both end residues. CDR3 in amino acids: CASSEGWPKRG.

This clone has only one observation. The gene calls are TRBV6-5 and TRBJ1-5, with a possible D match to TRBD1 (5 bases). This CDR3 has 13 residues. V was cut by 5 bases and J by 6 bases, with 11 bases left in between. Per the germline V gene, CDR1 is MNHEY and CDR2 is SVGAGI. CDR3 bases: TGTGCCAGCAGTCGGGACTTGGGTCAGCCCCAGCATTTT. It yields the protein CASSRDLGQPQHF.

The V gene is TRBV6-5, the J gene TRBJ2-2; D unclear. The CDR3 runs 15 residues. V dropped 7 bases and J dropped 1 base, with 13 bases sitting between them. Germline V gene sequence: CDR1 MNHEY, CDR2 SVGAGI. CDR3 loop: CASKSFAGNTGELFF. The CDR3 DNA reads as TGTGCCAGCAAGTCATTCGCAGGGAACACCGGGGAGCTGTTTTTT.

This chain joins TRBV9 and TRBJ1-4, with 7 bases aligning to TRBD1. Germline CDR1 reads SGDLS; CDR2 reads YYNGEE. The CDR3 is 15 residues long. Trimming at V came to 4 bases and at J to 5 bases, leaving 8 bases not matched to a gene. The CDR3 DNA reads TGTGCCAGCAGCATCTCCGGGACAGAGAATGAAAAACTGTTTTTT. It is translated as CASSISGTENEKLFF.

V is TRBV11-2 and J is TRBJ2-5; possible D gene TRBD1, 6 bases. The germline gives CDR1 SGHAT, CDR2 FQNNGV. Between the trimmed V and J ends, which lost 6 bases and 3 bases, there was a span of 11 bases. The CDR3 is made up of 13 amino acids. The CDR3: CASRWTDEETQYF. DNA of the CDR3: TGTGCCAGCAGATGGACAGATGAAGAGACCCAGTACTTC.

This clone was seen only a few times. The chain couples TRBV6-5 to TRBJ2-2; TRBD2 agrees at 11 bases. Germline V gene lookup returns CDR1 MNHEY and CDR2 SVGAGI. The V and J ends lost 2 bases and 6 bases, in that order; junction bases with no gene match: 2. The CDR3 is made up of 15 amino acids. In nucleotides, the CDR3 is TGTGCCAGCAGTTACCGGACTAGCGGGCCCGGGGAGCTGTTTTTT. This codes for CASSYRTSGPGELFF.

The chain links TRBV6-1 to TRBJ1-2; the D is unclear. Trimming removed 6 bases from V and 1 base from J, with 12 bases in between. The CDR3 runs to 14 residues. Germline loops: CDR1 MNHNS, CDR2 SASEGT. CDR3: CASRLIGLNYGYTF. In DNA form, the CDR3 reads TGTGCCAGCAGACTTATTGGGCTTAACTATGGCTACACCTTC.

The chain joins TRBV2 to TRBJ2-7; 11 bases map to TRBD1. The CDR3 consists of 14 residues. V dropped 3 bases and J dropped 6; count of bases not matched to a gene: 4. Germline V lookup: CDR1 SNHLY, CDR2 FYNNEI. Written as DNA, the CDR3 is TGTGCCAGCAGTGAGGACAGGGGGCTGATCGAGCAGTACTTC. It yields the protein CASSEDRGLIEQYF.

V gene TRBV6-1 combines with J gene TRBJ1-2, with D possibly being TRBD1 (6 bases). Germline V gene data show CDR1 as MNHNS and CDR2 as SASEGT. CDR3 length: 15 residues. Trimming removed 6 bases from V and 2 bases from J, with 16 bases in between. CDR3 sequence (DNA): TGTGCCAGCAGGGTTACAGGGCGATCGAACTATGGCTACACCTTC. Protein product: CASRVTGRSNYGYTF.

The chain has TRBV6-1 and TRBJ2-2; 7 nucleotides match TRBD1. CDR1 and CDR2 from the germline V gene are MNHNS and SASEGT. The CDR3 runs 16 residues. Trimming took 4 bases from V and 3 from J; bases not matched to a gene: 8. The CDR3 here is CASSVIWDSYTGELFF. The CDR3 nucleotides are TGTGCCAGCAGTGTAATTTGGGACAGCTACACCGGGGAGCTGTTTTTT.

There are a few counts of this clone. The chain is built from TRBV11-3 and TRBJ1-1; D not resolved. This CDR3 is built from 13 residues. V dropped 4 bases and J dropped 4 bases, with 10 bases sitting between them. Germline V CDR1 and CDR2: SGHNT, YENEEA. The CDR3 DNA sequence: TGTGCCAGCAGCTCGAAGGGAGGCACTGAAGCTTTCTTT. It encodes CASSSKGGTEAFF.

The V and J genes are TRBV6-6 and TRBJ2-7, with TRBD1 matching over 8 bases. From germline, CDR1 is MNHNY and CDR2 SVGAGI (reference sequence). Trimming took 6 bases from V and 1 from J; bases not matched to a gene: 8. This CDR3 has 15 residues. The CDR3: CASRADRGVSYEQYF. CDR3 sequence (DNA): TGTGCCAGCAGGGCCGACAGGGGTGTATCCTACGAGCAGTACTTC.

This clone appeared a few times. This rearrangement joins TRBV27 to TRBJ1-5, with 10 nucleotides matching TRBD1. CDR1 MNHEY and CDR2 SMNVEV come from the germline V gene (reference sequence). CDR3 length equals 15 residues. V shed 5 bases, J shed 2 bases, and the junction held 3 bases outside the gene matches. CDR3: CASSPGTGGNQPQHF. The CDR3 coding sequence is TGTGCCAGCAGTCCCGGGACAGGGGGCAATCAGCCCCAGCATTTT.

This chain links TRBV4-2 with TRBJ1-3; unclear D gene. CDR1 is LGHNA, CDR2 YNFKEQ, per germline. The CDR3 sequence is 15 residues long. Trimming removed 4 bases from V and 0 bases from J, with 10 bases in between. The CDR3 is CASSPQLLSGNTIYF. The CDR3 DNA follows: TGTGCCAGCAGCCCCCAACTGCTCTCTGGAAACACCATATATTTT.

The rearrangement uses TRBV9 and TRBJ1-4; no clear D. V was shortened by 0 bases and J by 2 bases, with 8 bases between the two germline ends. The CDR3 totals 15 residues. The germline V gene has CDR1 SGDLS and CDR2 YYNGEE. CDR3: CASSVDPGTNEKLFF. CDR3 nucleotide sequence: TGTGCCAGCAGCGTAGACCCCGGGACTAATGAAAAACTGTTTTTT.

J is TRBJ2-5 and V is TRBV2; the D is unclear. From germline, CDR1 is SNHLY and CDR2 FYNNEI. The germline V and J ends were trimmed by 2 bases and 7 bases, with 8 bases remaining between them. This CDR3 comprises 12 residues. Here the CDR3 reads CASSEFSGTQYF. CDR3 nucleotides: TGTGCCAGCAGTGAATTTAGTGGGACCCAGTACTTC. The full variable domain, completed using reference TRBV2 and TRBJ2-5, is EPEVTQTPSHQVTQMGQEVILRCVPISNHLYFYWYRQILGQKVEFLVSFYNNEISEKSEIFDDQFSVERPDGSNFTLKIRSTKLEDSAMYFCASSEFSGTQYFGPGTRLLVL.

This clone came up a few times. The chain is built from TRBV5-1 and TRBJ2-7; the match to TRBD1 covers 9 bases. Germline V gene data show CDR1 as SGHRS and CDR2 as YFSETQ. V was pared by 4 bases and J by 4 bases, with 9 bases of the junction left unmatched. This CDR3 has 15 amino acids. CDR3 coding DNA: TGCGCCAGCAGCCCCGGGACAGGGCTTACGTACGAGCAGTACTTC. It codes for CASSPGTGLTYEQYF.

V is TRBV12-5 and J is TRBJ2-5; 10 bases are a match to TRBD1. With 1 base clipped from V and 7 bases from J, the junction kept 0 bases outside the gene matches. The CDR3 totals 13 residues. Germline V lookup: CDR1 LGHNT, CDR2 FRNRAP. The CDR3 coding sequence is TGTGCTAGTGGTTTGGGGACAGGGGGGACCCAGTACTTC. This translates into CASGLGTGGTQYF. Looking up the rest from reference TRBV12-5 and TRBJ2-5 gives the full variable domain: DARVTQTPRHKVTEMGQEVTMRCQPILGHNTVFWYRQTMMQGLELLAYFRNRAPLDDSGMPKDRFSAEMPDATLATLKIQPSEPRDSAVYFCASGLGTGGTQYFGPGTRLLVL.

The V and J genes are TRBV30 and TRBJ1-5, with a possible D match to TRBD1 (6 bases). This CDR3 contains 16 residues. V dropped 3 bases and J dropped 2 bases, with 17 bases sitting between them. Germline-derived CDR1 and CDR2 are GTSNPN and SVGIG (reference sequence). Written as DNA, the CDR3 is TGTGCCTGGAGCCGAAGGGGGAGAGGGGGCAATCAGCCCCAGCATTTT. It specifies CAWSRRGRGGNQPQHF.